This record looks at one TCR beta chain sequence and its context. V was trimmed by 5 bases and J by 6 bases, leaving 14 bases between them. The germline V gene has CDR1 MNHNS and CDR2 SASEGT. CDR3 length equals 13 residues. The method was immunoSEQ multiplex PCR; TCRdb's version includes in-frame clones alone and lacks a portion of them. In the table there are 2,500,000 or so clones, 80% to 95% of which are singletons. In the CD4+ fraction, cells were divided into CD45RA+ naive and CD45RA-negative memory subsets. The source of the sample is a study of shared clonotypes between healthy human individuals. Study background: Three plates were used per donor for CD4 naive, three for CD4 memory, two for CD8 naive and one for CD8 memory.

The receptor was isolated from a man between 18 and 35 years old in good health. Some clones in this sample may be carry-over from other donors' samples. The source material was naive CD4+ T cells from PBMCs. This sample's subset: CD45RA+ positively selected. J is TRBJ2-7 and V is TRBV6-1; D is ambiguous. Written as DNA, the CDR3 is TGTGCCAGCAGTCTCTCCCGGCGGACCGAGCAGTACTTC. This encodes CASSLSRRTEQYF.